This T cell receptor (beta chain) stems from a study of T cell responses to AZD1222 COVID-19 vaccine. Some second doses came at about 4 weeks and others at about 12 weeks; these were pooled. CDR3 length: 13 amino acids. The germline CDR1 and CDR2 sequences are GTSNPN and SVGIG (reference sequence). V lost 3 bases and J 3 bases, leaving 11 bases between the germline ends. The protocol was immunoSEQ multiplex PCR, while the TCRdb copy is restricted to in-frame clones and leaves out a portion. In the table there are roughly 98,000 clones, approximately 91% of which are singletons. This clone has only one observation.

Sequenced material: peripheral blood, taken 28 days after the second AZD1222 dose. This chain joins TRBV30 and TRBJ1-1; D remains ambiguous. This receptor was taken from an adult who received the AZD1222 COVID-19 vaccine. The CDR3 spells CAWRESGYTEAFF. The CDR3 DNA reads TGTGCCTGGAGGGAATCGGGGTACACTGAAGCTTTCTTT.